This TCR beta chain was sequenced in a study of siplizumab effects on memory and regulatory T cells. Study observations and caveats: Naive T cells looked more diverse than memory cells, and they looked like major contributors to the alloresponse.

Generated by immunoSEQ multiplex PCR, the TCRdb table keeps only in-frame clones and is missing some. The data hold tens of thousands of clones, with around 94% observed a single time. About this clone: Its antigen remains unidentified.

The sequenced sample was non-Treg CD4+ T cells sorted from blood. This sequence was found in a human donor in good health.

The CDR3 protein is CATSRDGHITGELFF. CDR3 DNA sequence: TGTGCCACCAGCAGAGATGGGCATATCACCGGGGAGCTGTTTTTT. This chain links TRBV15 with TRBJ2-2, with no clear D. The CDR3 loop spans 15 amino acids. Germline values: CDR1 LNHNV, CDR2 YYDKDF (reference sequence). Trimming stripped 0 bases from V and 4 bases from J, with 9 bases between.